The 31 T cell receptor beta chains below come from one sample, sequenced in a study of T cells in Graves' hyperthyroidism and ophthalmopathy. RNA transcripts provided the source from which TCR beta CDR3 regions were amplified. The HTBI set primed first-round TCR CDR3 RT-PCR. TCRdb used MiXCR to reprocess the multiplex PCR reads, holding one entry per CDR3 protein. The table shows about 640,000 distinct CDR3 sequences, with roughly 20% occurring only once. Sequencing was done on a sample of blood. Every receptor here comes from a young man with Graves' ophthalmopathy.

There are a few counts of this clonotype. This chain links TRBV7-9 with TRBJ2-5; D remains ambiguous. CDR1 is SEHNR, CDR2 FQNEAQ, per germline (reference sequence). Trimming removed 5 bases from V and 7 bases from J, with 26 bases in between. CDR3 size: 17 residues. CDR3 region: CASSPRPLAVSPGTQYF. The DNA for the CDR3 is TGTGCCAGCAGCCCAAGGCCCTTAGCCGTCTCCCCAGGGACCCAGTACTTC.

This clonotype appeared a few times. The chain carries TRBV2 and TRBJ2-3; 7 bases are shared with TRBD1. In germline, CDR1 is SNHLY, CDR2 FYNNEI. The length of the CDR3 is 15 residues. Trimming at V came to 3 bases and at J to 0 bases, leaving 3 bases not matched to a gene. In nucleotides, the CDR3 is TGTGCCAGCAGTGATCCAGGGGGAAGCACAGATACGCAGTATTTT. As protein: CASSDPGGSTDTQYF.

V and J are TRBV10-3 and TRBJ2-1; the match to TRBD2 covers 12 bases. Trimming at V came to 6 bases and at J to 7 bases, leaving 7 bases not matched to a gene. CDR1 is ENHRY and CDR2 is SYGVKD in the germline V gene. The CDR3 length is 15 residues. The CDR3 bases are TGTGCCATCAGCAAGACTAGCGGGAGATGGAATGAGCAGTTCTTC. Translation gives CAISKTSGRWNEQFF.

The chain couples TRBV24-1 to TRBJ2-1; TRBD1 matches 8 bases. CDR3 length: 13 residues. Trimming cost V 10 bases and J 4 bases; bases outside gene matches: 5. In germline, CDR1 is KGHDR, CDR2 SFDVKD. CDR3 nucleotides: TGTGCCACAGGGACAGGAGAATACAATGAGCAGTTCTTC. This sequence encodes CATGTGEYNEQFF.

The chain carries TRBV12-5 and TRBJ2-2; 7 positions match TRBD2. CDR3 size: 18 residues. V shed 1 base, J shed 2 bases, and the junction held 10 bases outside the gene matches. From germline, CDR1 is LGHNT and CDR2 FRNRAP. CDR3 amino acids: CASGLGNWREKNTGELFF. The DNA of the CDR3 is TGTGCTAGTGGTTTGGGGAATTGGCGGGAGAAAAACACCGGGGAGCTGTTTTTT.

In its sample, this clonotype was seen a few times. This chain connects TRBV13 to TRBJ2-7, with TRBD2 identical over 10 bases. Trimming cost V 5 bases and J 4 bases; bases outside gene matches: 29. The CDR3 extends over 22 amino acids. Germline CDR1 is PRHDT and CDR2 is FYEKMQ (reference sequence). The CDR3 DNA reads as TGTGCCAGCAGCCGAACCGTCCTCACCGACAGGGGATCTAGCGGGAGTTTTTACGAGCAGTACTTC. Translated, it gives CASSRTVLTDRGSSGSFYEQYF.

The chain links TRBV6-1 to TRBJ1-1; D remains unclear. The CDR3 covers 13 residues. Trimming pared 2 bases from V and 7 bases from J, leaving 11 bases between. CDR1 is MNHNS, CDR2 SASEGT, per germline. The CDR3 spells CASSENRAREAFF. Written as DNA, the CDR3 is TGTGCCAGCAGTGAAAATCGGGCACGTGAAGCTTTCTTT.

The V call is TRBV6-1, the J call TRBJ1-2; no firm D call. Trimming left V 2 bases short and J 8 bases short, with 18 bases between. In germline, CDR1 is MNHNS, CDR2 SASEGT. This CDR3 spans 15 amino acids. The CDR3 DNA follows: TGTGCCAGCAGTGAAAGCGAGGCTGGGATTCTGGGCTACACCTTC. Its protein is CASSESEAGILGYTF.

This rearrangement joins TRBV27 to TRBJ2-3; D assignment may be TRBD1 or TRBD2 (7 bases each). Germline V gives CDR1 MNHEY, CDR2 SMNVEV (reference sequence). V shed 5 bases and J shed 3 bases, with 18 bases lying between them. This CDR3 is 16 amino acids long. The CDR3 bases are TGTGCCAGCAGTGGAAGCGGGACAGTTGCAACAGATACGCAGTATTTT. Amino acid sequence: CASSGSGTVATDTQYF.

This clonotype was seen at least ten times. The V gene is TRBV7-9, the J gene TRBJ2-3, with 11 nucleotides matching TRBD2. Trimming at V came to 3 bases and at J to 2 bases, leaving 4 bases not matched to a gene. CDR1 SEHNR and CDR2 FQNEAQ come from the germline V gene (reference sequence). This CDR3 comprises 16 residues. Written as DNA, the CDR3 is TGTGCCAGCAGCTTGTTGACTAGCGGGGACACAGATACGCAGTATTTT. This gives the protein CASSLLTSGDTDTQYF.

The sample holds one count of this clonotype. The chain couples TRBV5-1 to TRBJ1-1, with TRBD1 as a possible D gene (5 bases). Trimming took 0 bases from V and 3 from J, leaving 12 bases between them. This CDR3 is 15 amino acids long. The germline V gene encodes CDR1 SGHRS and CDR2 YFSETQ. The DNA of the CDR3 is TGCGCCAGCAGCTTGGTTCCGGGGACCGACACTGAAGCTTTCTTT. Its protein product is CASSLVPGTDTEAFF.

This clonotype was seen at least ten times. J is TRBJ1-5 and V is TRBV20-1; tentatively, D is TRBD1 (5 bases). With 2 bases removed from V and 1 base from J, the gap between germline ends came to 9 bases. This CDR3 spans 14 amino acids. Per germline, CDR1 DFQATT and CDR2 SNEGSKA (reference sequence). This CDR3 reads CSARSQGSNQPQHF. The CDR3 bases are TGCAGTGCTAGAAGTCAGGGAAGCAATCAGCCCCAGCATTTT.

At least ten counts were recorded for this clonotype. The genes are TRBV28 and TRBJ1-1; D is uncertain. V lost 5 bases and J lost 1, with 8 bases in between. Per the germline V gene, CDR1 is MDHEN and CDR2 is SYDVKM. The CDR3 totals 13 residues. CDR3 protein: CASSPEPNTEAFF. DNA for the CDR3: TGTGCCAGCAGTCCCGAACCGAACACTGAAGCTTTCTTT.

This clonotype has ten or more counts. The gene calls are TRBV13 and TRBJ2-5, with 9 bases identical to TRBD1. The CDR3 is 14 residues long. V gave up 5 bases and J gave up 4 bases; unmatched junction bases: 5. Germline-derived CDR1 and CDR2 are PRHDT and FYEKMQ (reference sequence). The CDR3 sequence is CASSAWTGAETQYF. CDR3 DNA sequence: TGTGCCAGCAGCGCCTGGACAGGGGCAGAGACCCAGTACTTC.

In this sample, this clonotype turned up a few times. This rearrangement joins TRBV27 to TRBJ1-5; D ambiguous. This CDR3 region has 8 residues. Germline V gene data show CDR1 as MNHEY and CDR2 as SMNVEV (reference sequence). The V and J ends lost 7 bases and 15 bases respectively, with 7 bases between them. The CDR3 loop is CASTHPHF. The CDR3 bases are TGTGCCAGCACCCACCCGCATTTT.

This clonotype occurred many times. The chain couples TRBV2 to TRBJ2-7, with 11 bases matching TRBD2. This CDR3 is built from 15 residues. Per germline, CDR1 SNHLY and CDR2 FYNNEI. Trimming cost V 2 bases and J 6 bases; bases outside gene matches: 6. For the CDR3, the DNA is TGTGCCAGCAGTGAAAGTCTAGCGGGAGGAACCGAGCAGTACTTC. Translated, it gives CASSESLAGGTEQYF.

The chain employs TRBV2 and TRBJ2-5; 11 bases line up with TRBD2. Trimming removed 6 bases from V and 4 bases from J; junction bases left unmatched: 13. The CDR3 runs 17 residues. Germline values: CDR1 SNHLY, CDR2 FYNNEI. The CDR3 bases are TGTGCCAGCAGCCGGGACCTTAGCGGGAGGGCGGGAGAGACCCAGTACTTC. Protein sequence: CASSRDLSGRAGETQYF.

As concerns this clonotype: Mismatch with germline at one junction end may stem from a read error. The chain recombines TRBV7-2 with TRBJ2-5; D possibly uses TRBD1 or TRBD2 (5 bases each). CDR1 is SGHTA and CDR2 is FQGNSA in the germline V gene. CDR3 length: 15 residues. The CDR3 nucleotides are TGTGCCATCAGCTCCCTGGGGACGGATCAAGAGACCCAGTACTTC. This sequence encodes CAISSLGTDQETQYF. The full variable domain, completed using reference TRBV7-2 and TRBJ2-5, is GAGVSQSPSNKVTEKGKDVELRCDPISGHTALYWYRQSLGQGLEFLIYFQGNSAPDKSGLPSDRFSAERTGGSVSTLTIQRTQQEDSAVYLCAISSLGTDQETQYFGPGTRLLVL.

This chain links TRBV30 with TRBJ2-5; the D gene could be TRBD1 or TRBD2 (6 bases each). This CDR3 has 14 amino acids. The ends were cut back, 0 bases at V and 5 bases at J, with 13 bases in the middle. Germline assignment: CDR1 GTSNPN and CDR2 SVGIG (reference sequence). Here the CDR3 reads CAWSVHGGGETQYF. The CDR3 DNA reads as TGTGCCTGGAGTGTACATGGAGGGGGGGAGACCCAGTACTTC.

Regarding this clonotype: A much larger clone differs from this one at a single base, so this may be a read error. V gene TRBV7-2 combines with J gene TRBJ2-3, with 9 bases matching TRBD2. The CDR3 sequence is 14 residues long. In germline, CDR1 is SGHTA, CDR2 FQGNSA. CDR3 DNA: TGTGCCAGCAGCCGTAGCGGGAGCGCAGATGCGCAGTATTTT. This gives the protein CASSRSGSADAQYF.

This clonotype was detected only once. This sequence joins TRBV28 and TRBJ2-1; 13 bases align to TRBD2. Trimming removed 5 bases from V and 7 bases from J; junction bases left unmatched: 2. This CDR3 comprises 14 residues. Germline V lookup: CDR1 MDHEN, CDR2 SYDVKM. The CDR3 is CASSQGLAGNEQFF. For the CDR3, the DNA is TGTGCCAGCAGTCAGGGACTAGCGGGGAATGAGCAGTTCTTC.

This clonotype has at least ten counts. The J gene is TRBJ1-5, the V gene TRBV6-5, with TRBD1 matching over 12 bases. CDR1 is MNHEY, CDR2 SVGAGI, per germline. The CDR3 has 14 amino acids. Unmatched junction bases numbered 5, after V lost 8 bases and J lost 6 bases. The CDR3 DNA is TGTGCCAGCCGGGACAGGGGGCAGGGTCAGCCCCAGCATTTT. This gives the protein CASRDRGQGQPQHF.

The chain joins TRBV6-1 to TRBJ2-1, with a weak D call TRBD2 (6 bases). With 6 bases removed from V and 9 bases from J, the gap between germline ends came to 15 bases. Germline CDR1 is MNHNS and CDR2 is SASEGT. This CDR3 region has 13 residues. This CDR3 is CASRPPGDGEQFF. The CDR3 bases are TGTGCCAGCAGGCCCCCGGGAGACGGTGAGCAGTTCTTC.

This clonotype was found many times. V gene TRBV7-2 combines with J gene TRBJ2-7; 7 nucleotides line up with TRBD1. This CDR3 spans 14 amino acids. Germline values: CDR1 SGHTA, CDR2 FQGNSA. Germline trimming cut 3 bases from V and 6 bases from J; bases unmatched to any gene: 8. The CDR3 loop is CASSFPTGMSEQYF. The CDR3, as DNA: TGTGCCAGCAGCTTCCCGACAGGGATGAGCGAGCAGTACTTC.

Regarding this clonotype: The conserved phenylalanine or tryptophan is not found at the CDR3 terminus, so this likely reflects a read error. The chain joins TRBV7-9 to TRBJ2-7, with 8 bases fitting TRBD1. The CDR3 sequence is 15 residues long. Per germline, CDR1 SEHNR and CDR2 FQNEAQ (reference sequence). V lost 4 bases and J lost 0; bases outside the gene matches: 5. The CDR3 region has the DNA TGTGCCAGCAGCTCCCGGGACAGGAGCTCCTACGAGCAGTACTCC. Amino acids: CASSSRDRSSYEQYS.

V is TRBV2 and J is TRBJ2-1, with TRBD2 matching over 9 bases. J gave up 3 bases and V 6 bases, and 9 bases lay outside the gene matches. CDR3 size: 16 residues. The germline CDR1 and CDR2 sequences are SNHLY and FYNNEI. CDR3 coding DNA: TGTGCCAGCAGCGGAATCGGACTAGCGCACTACAATGAGCAGTTCTTC. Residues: CASSGIGLAHYNEQFF.

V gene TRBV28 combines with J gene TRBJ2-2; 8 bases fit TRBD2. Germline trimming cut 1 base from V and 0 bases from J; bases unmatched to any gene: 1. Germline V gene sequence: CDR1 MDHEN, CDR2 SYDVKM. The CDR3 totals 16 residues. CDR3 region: CASSLSGLANTGELFF. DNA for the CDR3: TGTGCCAGCAGTTTATCGGGACTAGCGAACACCGGGGAGCTGTTTTTT.

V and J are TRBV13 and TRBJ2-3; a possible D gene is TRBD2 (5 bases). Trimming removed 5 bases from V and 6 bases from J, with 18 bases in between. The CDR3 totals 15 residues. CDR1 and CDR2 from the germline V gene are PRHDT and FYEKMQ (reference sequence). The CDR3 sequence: CASSEGSLSLDTQYF. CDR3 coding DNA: TGTGCCAGCAGCGAAGGGAGTTTATCCCTTGATACGCAGTATTTT.

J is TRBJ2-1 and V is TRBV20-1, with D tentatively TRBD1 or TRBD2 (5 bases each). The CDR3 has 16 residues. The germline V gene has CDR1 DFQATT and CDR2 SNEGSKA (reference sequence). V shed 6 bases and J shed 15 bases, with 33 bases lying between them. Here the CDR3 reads CSAIDYSGTPTASRFF. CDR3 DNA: TGCAGTGCGATAGACTATTCCGGGACCCCTACTGCTAGTAGGTTCTTC.

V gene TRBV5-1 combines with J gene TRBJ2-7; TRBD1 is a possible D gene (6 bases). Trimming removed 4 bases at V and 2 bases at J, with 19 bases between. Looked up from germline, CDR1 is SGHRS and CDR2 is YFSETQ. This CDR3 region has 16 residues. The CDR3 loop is CASSPRPGYRAYEQYF. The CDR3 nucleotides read TGCGCCAGCAGCCCCCGCCCTGGATACAGGGCCTACGAGCAGTACTTC.

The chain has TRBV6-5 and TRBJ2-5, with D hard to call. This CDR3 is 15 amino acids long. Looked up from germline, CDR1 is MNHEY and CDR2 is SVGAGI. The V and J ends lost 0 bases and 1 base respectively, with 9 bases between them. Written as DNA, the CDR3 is TGTGCCAGCAGTTACTCACTCCTTAGCCAAGAGACCCAGTACTTC. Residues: CASSYSLLSQETQYF.